The 25 T cell receptor beta chains given below trace back to one sample, sequenced in a study of T-cell reconstitution after alpha-beta-depleted transplantation in children. Library preparation (for TCRbeta) was performed with unique molecular identifiers. MiXCR was run by TCRdb on the PCR reads, yielding one entry per CDR3 protein. The sample includes 700,000 to 950,000 distinct CDR3 sequences, approximately 15% of them seen just once. The material sequenced was PBMCs, mostly from graft donor cells, taken 360 days after TCRalphabeta/CD19-depleted stem cell transplant. The receptors originated from a male patient between 5 and 17 years old who had a stem cell transplant for acute lymphoblastic leukemia, so the T cells may come from the graft donor.

This clonotype has only a few counts. This rearrangement joins TRBV6-2 or TRBV6-3 to TRBJ2-7; the D is unclear. The germline CDR1 and CDR2 sequences are MNHEY and SVGEGT. V was clipped by 2 bases and J by 3 bases, with 8 bases between them. CDR3 length: 13 amino acids. CDR3 residues: CASSYARIYEQYF. CDR3 DNA: TGTGCCAGCAGTTACGCCAGGATCTACGAGCAGTACTTC.

This clonotype was detected ten times or more. The chain recombines TRBV27 with TRBJ2-7; TRBD2 aligns across 9 bases. The CDR3 extends over 14 amino acids. Looked up from germline, CDR1 is MNHEY and CDR2 is SMNVEV (reference sequence). With 3 bases clipped from V and 3 bases from J, the junction kept 3 bases outside the gene matches. The CDR3 is CASSFAGGSYEQYF. In DNA form, the CDR3 reads TGTGCCAGCAGTTTCGCGGGAGGGAGCTACGAGCAGTACTTC.

J is TRBJ2-2 and V is TRBV4-2, with D tentatively TRBD2 (5 bases). The CDR3 length is 13 residues. The V and J ends lost 8 bases and 10 bases respectively, with 17 bases between them. From germline, CDR1 is LGHNA and CDR2 YNFKEQ. CDR3 in amino acids: CASGASLTLELFF. The CDR3 DNA reads as TGTGCCAGCGGCGCTAGCCTCACTTTGGAGCTGTTTTTT.

In its sample, this clonotype was seen many times. This sequence joins TRBV11-2 and TRBJ1-1; D not resolved. CDR3 size: 15 residues. Germline values: CDR1 SGHAT, CDR2 FQNNGV. Trimming pared 5 bases from V and 0 bases from J, leaving 13 bases between. The CDR3 bases are TGTGCCAGCAGCCTCTTCAGGCAGGTGAACACTGAAGCTTTCTTT. Encoded protein: CASSLFRQVNTEAFF.

This clonotype was counted at least ten times. The chain joins TRBV9 to TRBJ2-2; no clear D gene. This CDR3 has 17 residues. The V gene lost 4 bases and the J gene lost 4 bases, with 20 bases spanning the gap. Germline loops: CDR1 SGDLS, CDR2 YYNGEE. The CDR3 nucleotides are TGTGCCAGCAGCCCCCCTAATACCCGCCTTCTCACCGGGGAGCTGTTTTTT. This codes for CASSPPNTRLLTGELFF.

This clonotype has only a few counts. V usage is TRBV9 and J usage is TRBJ2-1, with TRBD2 matching over 7 bases. CDR1 is SGDLS and CDR2 is YYNGEE in the germline V gene. This CDR3 spans 18 amino acids. J was trimmed by 9 bases and V by 0 bases; bases with no gene match: 18. The CDR3 nucleotides are TGTGCCAGCAGCGTAGGAGGTTCGGGAGGATTTAGGTTCGGTGAGCAGTTCTTC. The encoded protein is CASSVGGSGGFRFGEQFF.

The chain joins TRBV10-3 to TRBJ1-2; D might be TRBD1 (6 bases). The CDR3 spans 12 residues. Germline CDR1 and CDR2: ENHRY and SYGVKD. Deletions cut 6 bases from V and 5 bases from J, with 10 bases between. The CDR3: CAISPDSYGYTF. In DNA, the CDR3 is TGTGCCATCAGCCCGGACAGTTATGGCTACACCTTC.

V is TRBV2 and J is TRBJ2-7; TRBD2 might be the D (6 bases). Germline lookup yields CDR1 SNHLY and CDR2 FYNNEI. CDR3 length equals 13 residues. Trimming shortened V by 8 bases and J by 6 bases, and 17 bases separated the two germline ends. CDR3 DNA: TGTGCCAGCCGTCGGGAGATGAGTTCCGAGCAGTACTTC. Residues: CASRREMSSEQYF. The entire variable domain, with the rest obtained from reference TRBV2 and TRBJ2-7, is as follows: EPEVTQTPSHQVTQMGQEVILRCVPISNHLYFYWYRQILGQKVEFLVSFYNNEISEKSEIFDDQFSVERPDGSNFTLKIRSTKLEDSAMYFCASRREMSSEQYFGPGTRLTVT.

CDR3 region: CSVEAVKGQGGGYQETQYF. CDR3 coding DNA: TGCAGCGTTGAAGCCGTTAAGGGACAGGGTGGAGGTTACCAAGAGACCCAGTACTTC. This rearrangement joins TRBV29-1 to TRBJ2-5, with 9 bases that match TRBD1. This CDR3 spans 19 amino acids. CDR1 is SQVTM and CDR2 is ANQGSEA in the germline V gene. V dropped 1 base and J dropped 0; count of bases not matched to a gene: 15.

The CDR3 reads CASSYSRRGYQETQYF. The CDR3 DNA follows: TGTGCCAGCAGTTACTCGAGACGGGGGTACCAAGAGACCCAGTACTTC. The chain is built from TRBV6-5 and TRBJ2-5; TRBD2 might be the D (6 bases). There are 16 residues in the CDR3. With 0 bases removed from V and 0 bases from J, the gap between germline ends came to 11 bases. Germline values: CDR1 MNHEY, CDR2 SVGAGI.

This clonotype was picked up many times. The CDR3 sequence is CASSHSRVYEQYF. CDR3 sequence (DNA): TGCGCCAGCAGCCATTCCAGGGTCTACGAGCAGTACTTC. The V gene is TRBV4-1, the J gene TRBJ2-7, with D perhaps matching TRBD1 (5 bases). Trimming removed 3 bases at V and 3 bases at J, with 9 bases between. CDR1 is MGHRA, CDR2 YSYEKL, per germline. There are 13 residues in the CDR3.

The table lists this clonotype with a few counts. The V call is TRBV7-9, the J call TRBJ2-3; TRBD1 matches 7 bases. After removal of 3 bases from V and 2 bases from J, the junction contained 5 bases not matched to a gene. The CDR3 is made up of 15 amino acids. The germline V gene encodes CDR1 SEHNR and CDR2 FQNEAQ (reference sequence). CDR3 region: CASSFGQAHTDTQYF. DNA for the CDR3: TGTGCCAGCAGCTTCGGACAGGCCCACACAGATACGCAGTATTTT. The full variable domain, in which reference TRBV7-9 and TRBJ2-3 provide the parts outside the CDR3, is DTGVSQNPRHKITKRGQNVTFRCDPISEHNRLYWYRQTLGQGPEFLTYFQNEAQLEKSRLLSDRFSAERPKGSFSTLEIQRTEQGDSAMYLCASSFGQAHTDTQYFGPGTRLTVL.

J is TRBJ2-5 and V is TRBV7-2; D is possibly TRBD2 (5 bases). In germline, CDR1 is SGHTA, CDR2 FQGNSA. V was shortened by 5 bases and J by 5 bases, with 15 bases between the two germline ends. The CDR3 is made up of 14 amino acids. The CDR3 reads CASSPGLPAETQYF. The CDR3 nucleotides are TGTGCCAGCAGCCCCGGACTCCCCGCTGAGACCCAGTACTTC.

The V call is TRBV3-1, the J call TRBJ1-5; D gene uncertain. CDR3 length: 17 amino acids. Germline CDR1 is LGHDT and CDR2 is YNNKEL (reference sequence). Trimming stripped 0 bases from V and 2 bases from J, with 14 bases between. In DNA, the CDR3 is TGTGCCAGCAGCCAAGATTGGAGGGAAGGAGGCAATCAGCCCCAGCATTTT. Protein: CASSQDWREGGNQPQHF.

This clonotype appeared many times. The chain recombines TRBV27 with TRBJ2-7; D is undetermined. CDR1 is MNHEY, CDR2 SMNVEV, per germline (reference sequence). The CDR3 is 13 residues long. Trimming took off 2 bases at V and 2 bases at J, with 7 bases between the two ends. The CDR3 loop is CASSLKSPYEQYF. CDR3 in DNA: TGTGCCAGCAGTTTAAAGAGTCCCTACGAGCAGTACTTC.

This chain links TRBV7-9 with TRBJ2-1, with 9 positions matching TRBD1. This CDR3 contains 16 residues. Losses at the gene ends were 1 base for V and 3 bases for J; bases not matched to a gene: 4. Germline V gene data show CDR1 as SEHNR and CDR2 as FQNEAQ (reference sequence). In DNA, the CDR3 is TGTGCCAGCAGCTTAGGGGACAGGGCGATCTACAATGAGCAGTTCTTC. It translates to CASSLGDRAIYNEQFF.

The table lists this clonotype with a count of one. V usage is TRBV24-1 and J usage is TRBJ2-7; TRBD1 agrees at 9 bases. The V and J ends lost 2 bases and 5 bases, in that order; junction bases with no gene match: 9. This CDR3 region has 16 residues. The germline gives CDR1 KGHDR, CDR2 SFDVKD. In nucleotides, the CDR3 is TGTGCCACCAGTGATTCCGGGACAGGGAGCGGCCACGAGCAGTACTTC. Protein sequence: CATSDSGTGSGHEQYF.

V is TRBV5-1 and J is TRBJ2-3; 9 bases are a match to TRBD2. With V trimmed by 4 bases and J by 3 bases, 9 bases remained unmatched. Germline CDR1 SGHRS, CDR2 YFSETQ. The CDR3 consists of 16 residues. The CDR3 region is CASSLTIAGETDTQYF. Here the CDR3 DNA reads TGCGCCAGCAGCCTCACAATAGCGGGAGAAACAGATACGCAGTATTTT.

V gene TRBV11-2 combines with J gene TRBJ2-2; D is possibly TRBD1 or TRBD2 (5 bases each). The CDR3 is made up of 14 amino acids. V gave up 1 base and J gave up 6 bases, with 9 bases separating them. Germline V gene lookup returns CDR1 SGHAT and CDR2 FQNNGV. For the CDR3, the DNA is TGTGCCAGCAGCTTAGTAGGGGACCCCGGGGAGCTGTTTTTT. Protein: CASSLVGDPGELFF.

This rearrangement joins TRBV20-1 to TRBJ2-1; D is unresolved. The V gene lost 0 bases and the J gene lost 9 bases, with 18 bases spanning the gap. Germline loops: CDR1 DFQATT, CDR2 SNEGSKA (reference sequence). This CDR3 has 15 residues. As DNA, the CDR3 is TGCAGTGCTAGAGATTCCGCGGAAATGGGGATTGAGCAGTTCTTC. Amino acid sequence: CSARDSAEMGIEQFF.

This chain joins TRBV7-2 and TRBJ2-4; 8 bases map to TRBD1. The CDR3 consists of 16 residues. Germline CDR1 SGHTA, CDR2 FQGNSA. The trim removed 1 base at V and 5 bases at J, leaving 7 bases unmatched. The CDR3 spells CASSLGIRGHQNIQYF. The CDR3 nucleotides are TGTGCCAGCAGCTTAGGGATCAGGGGGCACCAAAACATTCAGTACTTC.

The chain has TRBV5-1 and TRBJ2-3; TRBD2 matches at 14 bases. The CDR3 runs 18 residues. CDR1 and CDR2 from the germline V gene are SGHRS and YFSETQ. Losses at the gene ends were 4 bases for V and 7 bases for J; bases not matched to a gene: 14. DNA for the CDR3: TGCGCCAGCAGCACCTCCTTCCGACTAGCGGGAGGGATTCATACGCAGTATTTT. Residues: CASSTSFRLAGGIHTQYF.

This clonotype occurred a few times. The chain couples TRBV3-1 to TRBJ2-7, with D perhaps TRBD2 (7 bases). Germline V gene data show CDR1 as LGHDT and CDR2 as YNNKEL (reference sequence). V was trimmed by 6 bases and J by 3 bases, leaving 18 bases between them. The CDR3 covers 15 residues. CDR3 sequence: CASSHGRGGVYEQYF. CDR3 coding DNA: TGTGCCAGCAGTCATGGCAGAGGGGGGGTCTACGAGCAGTACTTC.

As to this clonotype: A much larger clonotype is one base distant, so this may be a read error. The CDR3 spells CASSVRDTYEQYF. In DNA form, the CDR3 reads TGCGCCAGCAGCGTCCGGGACACCTACGAGCAGTACTTC. The chain links TRBV5-1 to TRBJ2-7; D perhaps matches TRBD1 (6 bases). The V end was cut by 4 bases, the J end by 2 bases, with 10 bases between. This CDR3 has 13 amino acids. Germline V lookup: CDR1 SGHRS, CDR2 YFSETQ.

This chain uses TRBV6-2 or TRBV6-3 with TRBJ2-1, with no clear D. Trimming cost V 2 bases and J 8 bases, with 22 bases left between them. CDR1 is MNHEY, CDR2 SVGEGT, per germline. This CDR3 contains 17 residues. The CDR3 DNA sequence: TGTGCCAGCAGTTACCAAGACCAAACCCCATACTCGGATGAGCAGTTCTTC. Translation: CASSYQDQTPYSDEQFF.